This TCR beta chain was retrieved from a study of T cell repertoires in cytomegalovirus infection. On the study more broadly: Selected CMV epitopes included recently identified HLA-C-restricted ones as well as well-studied HLA-B-restricted ones. Public TCR beta signatures marked donors with CMV infection and the matching HLA.

As for this clonotype: Its antigen is unknown.

This CDR3 region has 16 residues. With V trimmed by 0 bases and J by 7 bases, 8 bases remained unmatched. Germline values: CDR1 SGHNT, CDR2 YYREEE (reference sequence). Study-wide findings and caveats: Totalled public TCR beta family frequency picked out people who carried CMV plus the relevant HLA. HLA-C-restricted CMV clonotypes gave the most frequent clonotype in two of eight donors.

TCRdb re-derived calls from the reads in MiXCR, one entry per CDR3 protein. The sample carries about 500,000 distinct CDR3 sequences, roughly a third recorded once. The sequence was collected from a human donor in good health (CMV status not recorded). Some clones in this sample may be carry-over from other donors' samples. The chain joins TRBV5-4 to TRBJ2-2; 8 nucleotides match TRBD2. The sequencing here drew on cultured PBMCs, taken from culture after CMV antigen stimulation. Here the CDR3 reads CASSLGSGSLNGELFF. DNA of the CDR3: TGTGCCAGCAGCTTGGGCAGCGGGAGTCTCAACGGGGAGCTGTTTTTT.